Below, one T cell receptor beta chain is given with its context. The target antigen is unknown. The CDR3 is 18 residues long. J gave up 4 bases and V 2 bases, and 11 bases lay outside the gene matches. The V gene's germline CDR1 is MGHDK and CDR2 SYGVNS. This entry comes from a study of cytomegalovirus exposure and HLA in healthy donors. Points from the study as a whole: Per published accounts, TCR beta sequences correctly predicted the HLA-A and HLA-B alleles of most subjects. With high specificity and sensitivity, the classifier reportedly diagnosed cytomegalovirus status. With later analysis, a missense DCLRE1C variant became linked to TCR beta V- and J-gene trimming.

PCR used 60 Vbeta primers and 13 Jbeta primers. Sequencing was performed with immunoSEQ multiplex PCR; in TCRdb, only in-frame clones are kept and a portion is missing. The sample lists roughly 98,000 clones; about three fifths were seen once. The origin of this receptor is a woman in her twenties or thirties in good health and CMV-seropositive. Sequencing was carried out using PBMCs. The J gene is TRBJ2-1, the V gene TRBV25-1; TRBD2 agrees at 10 bases. The CDR3 protein is CASSEPVGSGGIYNEQFF. CDR3 nucleotide sequence: TGTGCCAGCAGTGAACCCGTTGGTAGCGGGGGGATATACAATGAGCAGTTCTTC.